This T cell receptor beta chain was sequenced during a study of blood T cell repertoires in COVID-19. Turning to the study itself: The study drew acute and convalescent COVID-19 samples from the United States, Italy and Spain.

Individuals aged roughly 18 to 95 years were recruited from about two dozen US areas. Allocation to cohorts depended on clinical history reported by the participants. The study counted Cohort 3 donors as recovered given two negative PCRs, clearance, or symptom resolution. Here immunoSEQ multiplex PCR was the method, and the copy in TCRdb shows in-frame clones only, minus some. The data show about 250,000 clones, around 89% seen once. The length of the CDR3 is 15 residues. Trimming took off 5 bases at V and 9 bases at J, with 22 bases between the two ends. Germline-derived CDR1 and CDR2 are LGHDT and YNNKEL (reference sequence).

The source of this sequence is a woman aged 18-35 years who had recovered from COVID-19. The rearrangement links TRBV3-1 (or the pseudogene TRBV3-2) to TRBJ1-2; perhaps TRBD1 as D (6 bases). The sequenced material came from PBMCs or T cells enriched from blood (not recorded which). CDR3 DNA: TGTGCCAGCAGCGACCAGGGCAGGGGCGTTTTCAGCTACACCTTC. It encodes CASSDQGRGVFSYTF.